This entry describes one TCR beta chain. Its target is not known. The same CDR3 arises from other DNA sequences in this sample as well. Over several immunoSEQ plates, each subset's genomic DNA was distributed in even portions. TCRdb's table, derived via immunoSEQ multiplex PCR, lists solely in-frame clones and lacks some. The data show some 2.3 million clones, with more than 85% seen just once and 0.39% held by the top ten. The data originate from a study of shared clonotypes between healthy human individuals. Study conclusions and caveats: The authors sampled blood alone, and tissue repertoires likely differ. Among the subsets, naive ones generally showed larger estimated richness than memory ones. Investigators expected sequencing depth to affect clonotype sharing among donors.

V was trimmed by 4 bases and J by 4 bases, leaving 12 bases between them. Germline CDR1 SGHRS, CDR2 YFSETQ. This CDR3 has 14 residues. This sequence joins TRBV5-1 and TRBJ2-1; tentatively, D is TRBD2 (5 bases). Sequencing was done on a sample of naive CD4+ T cells from PBMCs. Specified subset: CD45RA+ positively selected. This TCR came from a man aged 18 to 30 in good health. Some clones in this sample may be carry-over from other donors' samples. The CDR3: CASSLVDSYNEQFF. CDR3 nucleotides: TGCGCCAGCAGCCTGGTGGACTCTTACAATGAGCAGTTCTTC.